This is a list of T cell receptor beta chains from one sample in a study of cytotoxic CD8 clonotypes in ibrutinib-treated CLL. Libraries were prepared by immunoSEQ multiplex PCR; TCRdb keeps only in-frame clonotypes and omits some of them. In the table there are approximately 280,000 clones, approximately 76% of which are singletons. Sequencing used PBMCs, obtained at disease progression, from a patient treated with ibrutinib. The receptors here all came from a human donor with chronic lymphocytic leukemia. CDR3s include the opening cysteine and the closing phenylalanine or tryptophan. D genes are given only for firm matches. Clone size is stated in some rows and not others, as once, few, many or a class when expanded.

D,J,size,V,DNA,CDR3
TRBD2,TRBJ2-7,.,TRBV4-3,TGCGCCAGCAGCCAGAAGGACCCGGGACTAGGCTCCTACGAGCAGTACTTC,CASSQKDPGLGSYEQYF
.,TRBJ1-3,.,TRBV19,TGTGCCAGTAGTACCCTAGGGGGGGCGCCTGGAAACACCATATATTTT,CASSTLGGAPGNTIYF
.,TRBJ2-4,.,TRBV29-1,TGCAGCGTTGGGGTCCGTATCGGAGCCAAAAACATTCAGTACTTC,CSVGVRIGAKNIQYF
.,TRBJ2-1,.,TRBV5-6,TGTGCCAGCAGCTTGTGGGGGTCCTCCTACAATGAGCAGTTCTTC,CASSLWGSSYNEQFF
.,TRBJ2-7,once,TRBV20-1,TGCAGTGCCCAGTCCTACGAGCAGTACTTC,CSAQSYEQYF
TRBD1,TRBJ2-2,.,TRBV29-1,TGCAGCGTTGAAGATTCGCAGGGGGCGAACACCGGGGAGCTGTTTTTT,CSVEDSQGANTGELFF
TRBD1,TRBJ1-5,.,TRBV2,TGTGCCAGCAGTCGGGACAGGGGTAATAATCAGCCCCAGCATTTT,CASSRDRGNNQPQHF
TRBD2,TRBJ2-1,.,TRBV7-6,TGTGCCAGCAGCTTGCGGGGGGAGCAGTTCTTC,CASSLRGEQFF
.,TRBJ1-1,few,TRBV9,TGTGCCAGCAGCGTAGCTCGATACACTGAAGCTTTCTTT,CASSVARYTEAFF
.,TRBJ2-2,.,TRBV19,TGTGCCAGTAGGAGGCCCAGGGCGGCCACCGGGGAGCTGTTTTTT,CASRRPRAATGELFF
.,TRBJ2-1,.,TRBV4-3,TGCGCCAGCAGCCAAGATTTGGGTTCCTACAATGAGCAGTTCTTC,CASSQDLGSYNEQFF
TRBD2,TRBJ2-7,.,TRBV10-2,TGCGCCAGCAGTGATTGGGGTGCGGGAGGCGGCTACGAGCAGTACTTC,CASSDWGAGGGYEQYF
TRBD1,TRBJ2-3,.,TRBV5-1,TGCGCCAGCGGCCCCAGGGGGGATACGCAGTATTTT,CASGPRGDTQYF
.,TRBJ1-2,.,TRBV25-1,TGTGCCAGCAGTGAATTGCGCCTAGCTAACTATGGCTACACCTTC,CASSELRLANYGYTF
.,TRBJ2-2,.,TRBV7-7,TGTGCCAGCAGCTCAGAAGCGAACACCGGGGAGCTGTTTTTT,CASSSEANTGELFF
.,TRBJ2-7,.,TRBV25-1,TGTGCCGGGAGGATGGACGGATACGAGCAGTACTTC,CAGRMDGYEQYF
TRBD1,TRBJ2-2,.,TRBV29-1,TGCAGCGTCCCGGCGGGGCCAGACAGGGGGTTAAACACCGGGGAGCTGTTTTTT,CSVPAGPDRGLNTGELFF
TRBD2,TRBJ2-2,.,TRBV6-4,TGTGCCAGCAGTTCGAGGATGACGGGACTAGCGGCCACCGGGGAGCTGTTTTTT,CASSSRMTGLAATGELFF
.,TRBJ2-7,.,TRBV9,TGTGCCAGCAGTCGCGACCGTACCTACGAGCAGTACTTC,CASSRDRTYEQYF
TRBD2,TRBJ2-5,.,TRBV10-1,TGCGCCAGCAGTGACCCCGGAGCGGGAGGCGGGGAGACCCAGTACTTC,CASSDPGAGGGETQYF
.,TRBJ2-5,.,TRBV11-1,TGTGCCAGCAGCTTAGCGTCGGGGATCCGGGAGACCCAGTACTTC,CASSLASGIRETQYF
.,TRBJ1-1,few,TRBV28,TGTGCCAGCAGTTTAATTGAGAACACTGAAGCTTTCTTT,CASSLIENTEAFF
TRBD2,TRBJ2-1,few,TRBV7-3,TGTGCCAGCAGCTTAACAGGCCTAGCGGGAGTGTACAATGAGCAGTTCTTC,CASSLTGLAGVYNEQFF
.,TRBJ2-5,few,TRBV4-1,TGCGCCAGCAGCCAAGACGCCGGGACTTTCCAAGAGACCCAGTACTTC,CASSQDAGTFQETQYF
TRBD1,TRBJ1-5,.,TRBV15,TGTGCCACCAGCAGTGACAGGGGGCAAGGTCAGCCCCAGCATTTT,CATSSDRGQGQPQHF
.,TRBJ2-3,once,TRBV12-5,TGTGCTAGTGGTTTGGGCACCACAGATACGCAGTATTTT,CASGLGTTDTQYF
.,TRBJ2-7,few,TRBV6-5,TGTGCCAGCAGTTACTCTACGGCAGGGTCCCACGAGCAGTACTTC,CASSYSTAGSHEQYF
TRBD2,TRBJ2-7,.,TRBV7-3,TGTGCCAGCAGCAGGGGACTAGCGGGCGCCTACGAGCAGTACTTC,CASSRGLAGAYEQYF
TRBD1,TRBJ2-3,few,TRBV27,TGTGCCAGCAGTTTATCGGGGACAGTCACAGATACGCAGTATTTT,CASSLSGTVTDTQYF
TRBD2,TRBJ2-1,.,TRBV9,TGTGCCAGCAGCGTTCGCCCCGGGACTAGCGGGCATCTACGCTCCTACAATGAGCAGTTCTTC,CASSVRPGTSGHLRSYNEQFF
.,TRBJ1-2,.,TRBV9,TGTGCCAGCAGCGTAGCTACAGGGTTTAACTATGGCTACACCTTC,CASSVATGFNYGYTF
.,TRBJ2-1,.,TRBV4-1,TGCGCCAGCAGCCAAGGTCTTTGGCGGCAATCCAATGAGCAGTTCTTC,CASSQGLWRQSNEQFF
.,TRBJ2-7,.,TRBV7-8,TGTGCCAGCAGCACAGGGTACGAGCAGTACTTC,CASSTGYEQYF
.,TRBJ2-1,.,TRBV19,TGTGCCAGTAGTATAGTAAGGGGCTTCGGGGATGAGCAGTTCTTC,CASSIVRGFGDEQFF